The T cell receptor (beta chain) under discussion was sequenced for a study of CD8 T cells in ankylosing spondylitis. A quantitative 5'-RACE method, one with molecular barcodes, was used to make TCR beta libraries. In TCRdb, the 5' RACE reads were re-called with MiXCR into one record per CDR3 protein. The table has fewer than 550,000 distinct CDR3 sequences, approximately 5% seen once; the top ten hold around 3.4%. Study-wide results and limits: Characteristic, it appeared, of ankylosing spondylitis blood was a TCR beta motif of several highly homologous variants. Reportedly, disease-linked clones are significantly enriched in ankylosing spondylitis patients' matched synovial fluid. Some motif variants had been reported before (in reactive arthritis synovial fluid and blood). Clones linked to disease, bearing a CD8+ phenotype, were relatively rare in peripheral blood.

V shed 2 bases and J 8 bases; nucleotides not matched to a gene: 10. CDR3 length: 16 amino acids. CDR1 is LGHDT and CDR2 is YNNKEL in the germline V gene (reference sequence). The table lists this clonotype with a few counts. Its antigen is not identified. The source is a male donor with ankylosing spondylitis. Sequenced sample: blood, either unsorted or a sorted T cell fraction (not recorded which). The chain carries TRBV3-1 and TRBJ2-1; TRBD2 matches at 9 bases. CDR3 sequence: CASSQYRGRAYYEQFF. The CDR3 DNA reads TGTGCCAGCAGCCAATACCGCGGGAGGGCCTATTATGAGCAGTTCTTC.